Below are 2 T cell receptor beta chains sequenced from a single sample in a study of blood T cell repertoires in COVID-19. TCRdb's copy holds only in-frame clones and misses some; the assay was immunoSEQ multiplex PCR. The table has 150,000 to 200,000 clones, approximately 86% seen once. Sequenced input: PBMCs or T cells enriched from blood (not recorded which). All receptors derive from a woman aged 60-75 years with acute COVID-19.

V and J are TRBV27 and TRBJ1-1, with D unresolved. There are 15 residues in the CDR3. Per germline, CDR1 MNHEY and CDR2 SMNVEV (reference sequence). Trimming cost V 0 bases and J 1 base, with 9 bases left between them. The CDR3 sequence: CASSLSPLSNTEAFF. For the CDR3, the DNA is TGTGCCAGCAGTTTATCGCCACTTTCGAACACTGAAGCTTTCTTT.

Here the CDR3 reads CASSQESPGTSGRGRSDTQYF. The DNA of the CDR3 is TGTGCCAGCAGCCAAGAATCCCCCGGGACTAGCGGGAGGGGACGATCAGATACGCAGTATTTT. J is TRBJ2-3 and V is TRBV3-1 (or the pseudogene TRBV3-2); 16 positions agree with TRBD2. The junction had 13 bases not matched to a gene; V was cut back by 0 bases and J by 4 bases. Germline loops: CDR1 LGHDT, CDR2 YNNKEL (reference sequence). CDR3 size: 21 residues.